These T cell receptor beta chains were read from a single sample in a study of blood T cell repertoires in COVID-19. Repertoires were generated with immunoSEQ multiplex PCR, while TCRdb's copy carries only in-frame clones and drops some. The table lists around 200,000 clones, roughly 88% of them singletons, with over 6.5% in the top ten. Material: peripheral blood. Every receptor here comes from a woman aged 40 to 49 with COVID-19, enrolled during active disease. Both conserved end residues are part of each CDR3. A D gene is named only where the DNA matches it firmly. Rows may omit the clone size; those that give it use once, few, many or a size class.

clone_size	d_call	v_call	j_call	cdr3_aa	cdr3_nt
NA	TRBD1	TRBV9	TRBJ1-1	CASSVARTGLNTEAFF	TGTGCCAGCAGCGTAGCCAGGACAGGCCTTAACACTGAAGCTTTCTTT
NA	NA	TRBV24-1	TRBJ1-2	CATSDFQGGDGYTF	TGTGCCACCAGTGATTTCCAAGGGGGAGATGGCTACACCTTC
few	NA	TRBV2	TRBJ2-7	CASSEALRQVYEQYF	TGTGCCAGCAGTGAAGCTCTTCGACAGGTCTACGAGCAGTACTTC
NA	TRBD1	TRBV5-1	TRBJ1-2	CASSLDRGNYGYTF	TGCGCCAGCAGCTTGGACAGGGGGAACTATGGCTACACCTTC
NA	NA	TRBV20-1	TRBJ1-1	CSASLNALLAEAFF	TGCAGTGCTAGTCTTAATGCCCTACTGGCTGAAGCTTTCTTT
NA	TRBD1	TRBV5-6	TRBJ2-5	CASFRDRGQTQYF	TGTGCCAGCTTCCGGGACAGGGGACAGACCCAGTACTTC
NA	TRBD2	TRBV29-1	TRBJ2-7	CSVGAGGAYEQYF	TGCAGCGTCGGAGCGGGAGGGGCCTACGAGCAGTACTTC
NA	NA	TRBV6-5	TRBJ2-7	CASTYREGSYEQYF	TGTGCCAGCACCTACAGGGAAGGAAGCTACGAGCAGTACTTC
NA	NA	TRBV5-1	TRBJ1-4	CASTPGDATNEKLFF	TGCGCCAGCACTCCAGGTGATGCAACTAATGAAAAACTGTTTTTT
NA	TRBD2	TRBV4-1	TRBJ2-7	CASSGTSGTYEQYF	TGCGCCAGCAGTGGGACTAGCGGGACCTACGAGCAGTACTTC
NA	NA	TRBV5-1	TRBJ1-1	CASIDEGTEAFF	TGCGCCAGCATCGATGAGGGTACTGAAGCTTTCTTT
NA	NA	TRBV9	TRBJ2-2	CASSVAGKAGELFF	TGTGCCAGCAGCGTGGCGGGGAAGGCCGGGGAGCTGTTTTTT
NA	NA	TRBV19	TRBJ2-1	CASSILALSSYNEQFF	TGTGCCAGTAGTATTTTGGCACTAAGCTCCTACAATGAGCAGTTCTTC
NA	NA	TRBV24-1	TRBJ2-2	CATSDPTYRVTGELFF	TGTGCCACCAGTGACCCGACCTACAGGGTTACCGGGGAGCTGTTTTTT
NA	TRBD2	TRBV7-9	TRBJ2-1	CASVLAGPNEQFF	TGTGCCAGCGTCCTAGCGGGCCCCAATGAGCAGTTCTTC
NA	NA	TRBV12-3/TRBV12-4	TRBJ1-1	CASSLELNTEAFF	TGTGCCAGCAGTCTTGAGCTGAACACTGAAGCTTTCTTT
medium-sized	NA	TRBV27	TRBJ2-2	CASSLGSSPGELFF	TGTGCCAGCAGTTTGGGCTCTAGCCCCGGGGAGCTGTTTTTT
NA	TRBD1	TRBV11-2	TRBJ1-1	CASSDPGQRYTEAFF	TGTGCCAGCAGCGACCCGGGACAGAGGTACACTGAAGCTTTCTTT
NA	NA	TRBV28	TRBJ1-5	CASSSEAAYSNQPQHF	TGTGCCAGCAGTTCTGAGGCAGCTTATAGCAATCAGCCCCAGCATTTT
NA	TRBD2	TRBV4-2	TRBJ2-3	CASSQALAGRGDTQYF	TGTGCCAGCAGCCAGGCGCTAGCGGGCCGTGGAGATACGCAGTATTTT